The 14 T cell receptor beta chains in this list originate from one sample, sequenced in a study of T cell responses to AZD1222 COVID-19 vaccine. Only in-frame clones appear in the TCRdb table, and some are missing; sequencing was by immunoSEQ multiplex PCR. This sample has over 130,000 clones, with 92% found just once. The sample consisted of peripheral blood, taken 28 days after the second AZD1222 dose. These TCRs come from an adult who received the AZD1222 COVID-19 vaccine.

The chain is built from TRBV5-1 and TRBJ2-3, with 11 bases fitting TRBD2. The V segment lost 1 base and the J segment 2 bases; nucleotides outside the gene matches: 3. This CDR3 contains 16 residues. Germline CDR1 SGHRS, CDR2 YFSETQ. The CDR3 spells CASSLTSGRVTDTQYF. The CDR3 DNA sequence: TGCGCCAGCAGCTTGACTAGCGGGAGAGTCACAGATACGCAGTATTTT.

The CDR3 DNA reads as TGTGCCAGCTCACCACCGGCGGGAGTATCAGATACGCAGTATTTT. Translated, it gives CASSPPAGVSDTQYF. The rearrangement uses TRBV18 and TRBJ2-3, with TRBD2 matching over 7 bases. The CDR3 totals 15 residues. Germline CDR1 reads KGHSH; CDR2 reads LQKENI. J lost 4 bases, V lost 0 bases, and 4 bases had no gene match.

The V call is TRBV30, the J call TRBJ1-6; 9 nucleotides align to TRBD1. Germline CDR1 reads GTSNPN; CDR2 reads SVGIG (reference sequence). V trimming: 8 bases; J trimming: 7 bases; junction bases outside the gene matches: 9. The CDR3 is 14 residues long. The CDR3 reads CAGQSGTGNSPLHF. CDR3 bases: TGTGCCGGCCAATCTGGGACAGGGAATTCACCCCTCCACTTT.

The rearrangement links TRBV11-2 to TRBJ1-6; D may be TRBD1 (6 bases). Per germline, CDR1 SGHAT and CDR2 FQNNGV. The CDR3 totals 15 residues. V was cut by 1 base and J by 11 bases, with 15 bases left in between. CDR3 DNA: TGTGCCAGCAGCTTAGTCGCGGGGGGCGGCACACCCCTCCACTTT. As protein: CASSLVAGGGTPLHF.

The chain uses TRBV27 and TRBJ2-1; 8 bases match TRBD2. The junction had 9 bases not matched to a gene; V was cut back by 8 bases and J by 3 bases. This CDR3 contains 15 residues. CDR1 MNHEY and CDR2 SMNVEV come from the germline V gene (reference sequence). The CDR3 here is CASGRGGRIYNEQFF. CDR3 sequence (DNA): TGTGCCAGCGGAAGGGGCGGGAGGATCTACAATGAGCAGTTCTTC.

The V gene is TRBV27, the J gene TRBJ2-3; 11 nucleotides match TRBD2. Germline loops: CDR1 MNHEY, CDR2 SMNVEV (reference sequence). CDR3 length: 18 amino acids. The trim removed 8 bases at V and 0 bases at J, leaving 13 bases unmatched. The CDR3 nucleotides read TGTGCCAGCGGAAAATTAGCGGGAGGGCCCACTAGCACAGATACGCAGTATTTT. Encoded protein: CASGKLAGGPTSTDTQYF.

The chain has TRBV27 and TRBJ1-2; 12 bases line up with TRBD1. V lost 0 bases to trimming and J lost 7 bases; unmatched junction nucleotides: 3. Per the germline V gene, CDR1 is MNHEY and CDR2 is SMNVEV (reference sequence). The CDR3 covers 15 residues. The CDR3 coding sequence is TGTGCCAGCAGTTTATCGGGGACAGGGGGCGGTGGCTACACCTTC. Its translation is CASSLSGTGGGGYTF.

This clone was recorded only once. V and J are TRBV29-1 and TRBJ2-7; the match to TRBD1 covers 8 bases. This CDR3 region has 11 residues. The trim removed 7 bases at V and 10 bases at J, leaving 9 bases unmatched. Looked up from germline, CDR1 is SQVTM and CDR2 is ANQGSEA. The CDR3: CSASADRGQYF. The CDR3 DNA is TGCAGCGCCAGCGCCGACAGGGGACAGTACTTC.

The chain carries TRBV5-1 and TRBJ1-1; D is undetermined. The CDR3 has 14 residues. Looked up from germline, CDR1 is SGHRS and CDR2 is YFSETQ. Between the trimmed V and J ends, which lost 1 base and 5 bases, there was a span of 12 bases. The CDR3 here is CASSLYTEQTEAFF. CDR3 in DNA: TGCGCCAGCAGCTTGTACACCGAACAGACTGAAGCTTTCTTT.

The chain combines TRBV12-5 with TRBJ2-7; 7 bases agree with TRBD1. V trimming: 7 bases; J trimming: 5 bases; junction bases outside the gene matches: 20. This CDR3 has 17 amino acids. The germline V gene has CDR1 LGHNT and CDR2 FRNRAP. CDR3 sequence (DNA): TGTGCTAGTGCGGGTCGGGAAGACAGGGCGTATCTACACGAGCAGTACTTC. Encoded protein: CASAGREDRAYLHEQYF.

This chain uses TRBV7-2 with TRBJ2-1; 12 bases match TRBD2. V was clipped by 7 bases and J by 10 bases; unmatched bases: 17. The CDR3 totals 17 residues. CDR1 SGHTA and CDR2 FQGNSA come from the germline V gene. This CDR3 reads CASKRVRLAGGLNEQFF. In nucleotides, the CDR3 is TGTGCCAGCAAACGAGTAAGGCTAGCGGGAGGGCTAAACGAGCAGTTCTTC.

This sequence joins TRBV6-6 and TRBJ1-2; no firm D call. Per the germline V gene, CDR1 is MNHNY and CDR2 is SVGAGI (reference sequence). V was cut by 5 bases and J by 4 bases, with 17 bases left in between. The CDR3 is 15 residues long. The CDR3 DNA reads as TGTGCCAGCAGTGGTGGACTGGGAGGAAGCTATGGCTACACCTTC. Translating it yields CASSGGLGGSYGYTF.

V and J are TRBV7-3 and TRBJ1-1; D possibly corresponds to TRBD1 (6 bases). Per the germline V gene, CDR1 is SGHTA and CDR2 is FQGTGA. V was trimmed by 0 bases and J by 4 bases, leaving 12 bases between them. This CDR3 has 15 amino acids. The CDR3 here is CASSLTGARGTEAFF. CDR3 nucleotides: TGTGCCAGCAGCTTAACAGGGGCCAGGGGCACTGAAGCTTTCTTT.

The genes are TRBV19 and TRBJ1-2, with D maybe TRBD1 (6 bases). The germline V and J ends were trimmed by 5 bases and 5 bases, with 15 bases remaining between them. The V gene's germline CDR1 is LNHDA and CDR2 SQIVND (reference sequence). The CDR3 is 14 amino acids. The DNA of the CDR3 is TGTGCCAGTAGTGCCCGGACAGAAATATATGGCTACACCTTC. Protein product: CASSARTEIYGYTF.